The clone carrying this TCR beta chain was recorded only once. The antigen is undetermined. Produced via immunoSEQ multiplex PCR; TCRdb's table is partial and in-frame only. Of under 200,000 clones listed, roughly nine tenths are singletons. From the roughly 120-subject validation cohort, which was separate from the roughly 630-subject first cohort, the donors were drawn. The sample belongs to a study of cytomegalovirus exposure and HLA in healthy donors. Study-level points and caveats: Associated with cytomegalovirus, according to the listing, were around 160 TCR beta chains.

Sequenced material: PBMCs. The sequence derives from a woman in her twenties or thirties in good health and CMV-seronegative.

Written as DNA, the CDR3 is TGTGCCAGCAGGGAACAGGGGAGCTCCTACGAGCAGTACTTC. Translation gives CASREQGSSYEQYF. J is TRBJ2-7 and V is TRBV2; 7 positions match TRBD1. Germline V CDR1 and CDR2: SNHLY, FYNNEI. J gave up 0 bases and V 6 bases, and 5 bases lay outside the gene matches. CDR3 length: 14 amino acids.